This TCR beta chain appears in the sequencing data of a study of shared clonotypes between healthy human individuals (dated by TCRdb to 2020 to 2021). Study-wide context: The cohort comprised a couple of women and a few men aged 18 to 49 years. For each donor, CD4 naive and CD4 memory were each run on three plates, CD8 naive on two plates, and CD8 memory on one plate. To estimate repertoire size and how much clonotypes are shared between individuals, the study performed deep sequencing of blood TCR repertoires from 4 to 6 healthy adults. To increase sequencing depth and limit assay-specific biases, different laboratories used diverse techniques to prepare libraries and sequence TCR repertoires. Each donor's leukapheresis produced roughly between roughly 0.94 and 9.5 billion PBMCs. Findings and caveats that apply to the study as a whole: Naive subsets generally had larger estimated clonotype richness than memory subsets did. The genetic and exposure-history diversity represented was limited by the small number of donors. Pairwise subsampling led to the expectation that sequencing depth would affect the degree of clonotype sharing among donors. Across a handful of donors, approximately 5% of naive CD4, roughly 3.5% of naive CD8, roughly 2.2% of memory CD4, and under 0.45% of memory CD8 clonotypes were shared. Compared with non-shared clonotypes, clonotypes shared by all four sorted-subset donors had higher generation probabilities. Incomplete sequencing was indicated by rarefaction of sorted-subset datasets, despite the large sequencing depth. Only blood was sampled, and tissue TCR repertoires likely differ from those in blood.

Cut back by 3 bases and 6 bases, the V and J ends lie 9 bases apart. CDR1 and CDR2 (SGHNT, YENEEA) derive from the germline V gene. The CDR3 runs 12 amino acids, cysteine and phenylalanine included. Of all the DNA, just the CDR3 is kept, 36 bases in frame from base 1. Using the deep immunoSEQ assay, TCR CDR3 regions were amplified from genomic DNA by multiplex PCR. Extracted genomic DNA from each cell subset was distributed evenly across all wells of several immunoSEQ 96-well plates, and each plate was treated as a replicate. For sorted subsets, approximately 190 ng of genomic DNA, equivalent to some 30,000 T cell genomes, went into each replicate PCR. The purified libraries were quantified using a Qubit 3.0 fluorometer, sized with a Bioanalyzer 2100, and then quantified again using the KAPA Library Quantification kit. A separate single-read 150-cycle Illumina NextSeq 550 flow cell was used to sequence each immunoSEQ 96-well plate. Concerning the study's data processing: Because the immunoSEQ output included only junctional sequences and no quality scores, the filtering could not be the same as the filtering used for full-length reads. To assign V/J genes and CDR3, sequences were annotated using PyIR, a Python wrapper for IgBLAST v1.9, with IMGT germline references. Reads with weak V/J assignments (E-value above 1e-6), missing CDR3, stop codons, out-of-frame junctions, or ambiguous translated residues were removed. V3J clonotypes were defined as sequences sharing the same inferred V gene, J gene, and CDR3 amino acid sequence. The percentage overlap between two repertoires was calculated by dividing the number of shared unique clonotypes by the size of the smaller repertoire. Richness of each repertoire was evaluated using RTK rarefaction, the Chao1 estimator, and Recon v2.1 estimates of unobserved clonotypes. Generation probabilities for all TCRbeta clonotypes obtained by the gDNA method from several donors were computed using OLGA. The source is immuneACCESS, and TCRdb retained only in-frame sequences with V and J called. Part of the clones is not carried over; for the studies checked, unresolved V genes explain less than half of this, and the remainder is unexplained. V and J calls and clone size come straight from that table; D and trimming were deduced from the DNA. This sample has some 240,000 clones in its table, and over 50% of those were observed once. The top ten clonotypes cover around 10% of the sample.

The donors were healthy, HIV-negative adults with no recently reported acute infections or vaccinations. Every donor was a Caucasian adult living in Nashville, Tennessee, USA. CD4+ T cells were enriched through magnetic negative selection, after which naive cells were positively selected on CD45RA and the remaining negative fraction served as the memory subset. Blood was obtained by leukapheresis, after which PBMCs were separated by Ficoll-Histopaque density gradient centrifugation and cryopreserved in liquid nitrogen vapor phase. Analytical flow cytometry was used to check the purity and quantity of every magnetically sorted T cell population. From each sorted fraction, genomic DNA was isolated and quantified by UV absorbance on a Nanodrop 2000c. Turning to this clone: Its target antigen remains unknown. One base away there is no much larger clone; base qualities are not given.

The sequence links TRBV11-3 to TRBJ2-7, and TRBD2 may be the D gene, going by 6 matching bases. The source of this sequence is a man aged 25 to 40 in good health. The material sequenced was memory CD4+ T cells sorted from blood. Read against the paper, the sample's cell subset or site label means: CD45RA-negative fraction. The CDR3 reads CASSLRGGEQYF. DNA sequence: TGTGCCAGCAGCTTGAGGGGAGGCGAGCAGTACTTC.